This passage covers 17 T cell receptor beta chains from one sample sequenced in a study of human T cells and chemical hapten exposure. TCRdb independently ran MiXCR on the RACE reads; one entry per CDR3 protein. The sample holds 270,000 or so distinct CDR3 sequences, almost 8% seen once. This sample's time point: pre-sensitization, week 0. Treatment reported: therapeutic diphenylcyclopropenone sensitization with weekly scalp DPC. This sample comprised whole blood, obtained in connection with sensitization to the hapten diphenylcyclopropenone (DPC). These receptors came from a man between 18 and 29 years old with alopecia areata. Some clones in this sample may be carry-over from other donors' samples.

In its sample, this clonotype was seen a few times. The chain couples TRBV6-2 or TRBV6-3 to TRBJ2-7; D not resolved. V lost 7 bases and J 1 base, leaving 11 bases between the germline ends. The CDR3 is 13 residues long. CDR1 is MNHEY, CDR2 SVGEGT, per germline. The CDR3 nucleotides read TGTGCCAGCAAGTCCGGCACATCCTACGAGCAGTACGTC. As protein: CASKSGTSYEQYV.

This clonotype was detected a few times. The chain recombines TRBV5-1 with TRBJ2-3; the match to TRBD1 covers 9 bases. V lost 3 bases, J lost 2 bases, and 19 bases stayed unmatched. The CDR3 has 20 residues. CDR1 and CDR2 from the germline V gene are SGHRS and YFSETQ. The CDR3 DNA reads as TGCGCCAGCAGCTCGCCCGGGACAGGGATCGGGGAACGTTACACAGATACGCAGTATTTT. Its protein product is CASSSPGTGIGERYTDTQYF.

The J gene is TRBJ2-5, the V gene TRBV5-1; perhaps D is TRBD1 or TRBD2 (6 bases each). Germline lookup yields CDR1 SGHRS and CDR2 YFSETQ. V dropped 7 bases and J dropped 3 bases, with 31 bases sitting between them. The CDR3 is 19 residues long. This CDR3 is CASLYRGETGGGFKETQYF. The DNA for the CDR3 is TGCGCCAGCCTTTACCGCGGGGAGACAGGCGGCGGATTTAAAGAGACCCAGTACTTC.

This clonotype was recorded many times. The chain joins TRBV7-6 to TRBJ2-2; TRBD2 agrees at 7 bases. Germline V gene data show CDR1 as SGHVS and CDR2 as FNYEAQ. V lost 5 bases to trimming and J lost 0 bases; unmatched junction nucleotides: 6. CDR3 length: 16 residues. The CDR3 coding sequence is TGTGCCAGCAGCCCTAGGAGCGGGGCGAACACCGGGGAGCTGTTTTTT. This sequence encodes CASSPRSGANTGELFF.

This clonotype was seen at least ten times. The chain links TRBV7-9 to TRBJ2-3; D ambiguous. The CDR3 length is 15 residues. V was trimmed by 5 bases and J by 4 bases, leaving 16 bases between them. In germline, CDR1 is SEHNR, CDR2 FQNEAQ (reference sequence). The CDR3: CASSSRVPSADTQYF. CDR3 nucleotide sequence: TGTGCCAGCAGCAGCCGGGTCCCTTCGGCAGATACGCAGTATTTT.

This clonotype was counted only a few times. Written as DNA, the CDR3 is TGTGCCAGCAGCCAGGATTTGAGGTCACCCCTCCACTTT. Translated, it gives CASSQDLRSPLHF. The chain links TRBV14 to TRBJ1-6; no clear D. From germline, CDR1 is SGHDN and CDR2 FVKESK. Deletions cut 3 bases from V and 10 bases from J, with 10 bases between. This CDR3 contains 13 residues.

The rearrangement links TRBV14 to TRBJ1-4, with TRBD1 identical over 7 bases. The CDR3 is 16 residues long. The germline V gene has CDR1 SGHDN and CDR2 FVKESK. V shed 4 bases, J shed 8 bases, and the junction held 13 bases outside the gene matches. CDR3 sequence: CASSPEVLAGGEKLFF. The CDR3 DNA reads TGTGCCAGCAGCCCCGAGGTCCTGGCAGGGGGAGAAAAACTGTTTTTT.

The chain has TRBV20-1 and TRBJ2-7; TRBD1 agrees at 8 bases. CDR1 and CDR2 (germline): DFQATT, SNEGSKA (reference sequence). The junction had 13 bases not matched to a gene; V was cut back by 5 bases and J by 4 bases. The length of the CDR3 is 15 residues. The CDR3 DNA is TGCAGTGCTCGTTCGACCGGGACAGGCCTTTACGAGCAGTACTTC. Amino acids: CSARSTGTGLYEQYF.

This chain joins TRBV6-2 or TRBV6-3 and TRBJ2-1, with a possible D match to TRBD1 (6 bases). Germline lookup yields CDR1 MNHEY and CDR2 SVGEGT. The CDR3 contains 12 residues. The V gene lost 5 bases and the J gene lost 7 bases, with 9 bases spanning the gap. DNA of the CDR3: TGTGCCAGCAGTATCGGACAGAATGAGCAGTTCTTC. Protein product: CASSIGQNEQFF.

The V gene is TRBV12-3 or TRBV12-4, the J gene TRBJ2-7, with D possibly TRBD2 on 5 matching bases. This CDR3 is 9 amino acids long. The CDR3 here is CASSPPRGV. The CDR3 region has the DNA TGTGCCAGCAGTCCCCCCCGGGGCGTC.

Only a few counts were recorded for this clonotype. The V and J genes are TRBV4-3 and TRBJ1-1; D gene uncertain. V lost 0 bases and J lost 3, with 14 bases in between. In germline, CDR1 is LGHNA, CDR2 YSLEER. The CDR3 spans 16 residues. CDR3 coding DNA: TGCGCCAGCAGCCAAGATAAACAGACTGTCTACACTGAAGCTTTCTTT. Its translation is CASSQDKQTVYTEAFF.

This clonotype has just a few counts. V is TRBV7-2 and J is TRBJ1-5; D is uncertain. The CDR3 extends over 16 amino acids. Germline V gene sequence: CDR1 SGHTA, CDR2 FQGNSA. V lost 0 bases, J lost 6 bases, and 15 bases lay in between. The CDR3 protein is CASSLARHYRGQPQHF. CDR3 bases: TGTGCCAGCAGCTTAGCACGCCACTACCGGGGTCAGCCCCAGCATTTT. Supplemented by reference TRBV7-2 and TRBJ1-5, the full variable domain reads GAGVSQSPSNKVTEKGKDVELRCDPISGHTALYWYRQSLGQGLEFLIYFQGNSAPDKSGLPSDRFSAERTGGSVSTLTIQRTQQEDSAVYLCASSLARHYRGQPQHFGDGTRLSIL.

This clonotype occurred a few times. The rearrangement uses TRBV6-2 or TRBV6-3 and TRBJ2-2; no clear D. This CDR3 comprises 17 residues. Germline CDR1 is MNHEY and CDR2 is SVGEGT. V lost 0 bases and J lost 0, with 11 bases in between. The CDR3 region has the DNA TGTGCCAGCAGTTACTCTGAACTCCTATCGAACACCGGGGAGCTGTTTTTT. Encoded protein: CASSYSELLSNTGELFF.

This clonotype was seen many times. The CDR3 coding sequence is TGCAGTGCTAGTAATGACAGGGCACAAGAGACCCAGTACTTC. Protein: CSASNDRAQETQYF. The chain employs TRBV20-1 and TRBJ2-5; 7 bases fit TRBD1. Germline V gene data show CDR1 as DFQATT and CDR2 as SNEGSKA (reference sequence). This CDR3 comprises 14 residues. V lost 3 bases to trimming and J lost 2 bases; unmatched junction nucleotides: 6.

This clonotype was detected ten times or more. The CDR3 reads CASSSLQQETQYF. The CDR3 nucleotides read TGTGCCAGCAGCTCGTTACAACAAGAGACCCAGTACTTC. This chain joins TRBV7-6 and TRBJ2-5; D is unclear. The CDR3 contains 13 residues. The V end was cut by 4 bases, the J end by 2 bases, with 8 bases between. Germline lookup yields CDR1 SGHVS and CDR2 FNYEAQ.

This clonotype appeared a few times. This chain links TRBV11-2 with TRBJ2-1, with 9 bases fitting TRBD1. Per the germline V gene, CDR1 is SGHAT and CDR2 is FQNNGV. V shed 5 bases, J shed 4 bases, and the junction held 6 bases outside the gene matches. This CDR3 is 15 amino acids long. For the CDR3, the DNA is TGTGCCAGCAGCGCCATGGGACAGGGATACAATGAGCAGTTCTTC. Its translation is CASSAMGQGYNEQFF.

This clonotype was observed a few times. The rearrangement joins TRBV5-1 to TRBJ2-5; 7 positions match TRBD1. The CDR3 loop spans 12 amino acids. Trimming cost V 6 bases and J 9 bases; bases outside gene matches: 8. Germline loops: CDR1 SGHRS, CDR2 YFSETQ. CDR3 in DNA: TGCGCCAGCAAGGGACAGCAGAGACCCCAGTACTTC. Its translation: CASKGQQRPQYF. Using reference TRBV5-1 and TRBJ2-5 for the parts outside the CDR3, the full variable domain is KAGVTQTPRYLIKTRGQQVTLSCSPISGHRSVSWYQQTPGQGLQFLFEYFSETQRNKGNFPGRFSGRQFSNSRSEMNVSTLELGDSALYLCASKGQQRPQYFGPGTRLLVL.